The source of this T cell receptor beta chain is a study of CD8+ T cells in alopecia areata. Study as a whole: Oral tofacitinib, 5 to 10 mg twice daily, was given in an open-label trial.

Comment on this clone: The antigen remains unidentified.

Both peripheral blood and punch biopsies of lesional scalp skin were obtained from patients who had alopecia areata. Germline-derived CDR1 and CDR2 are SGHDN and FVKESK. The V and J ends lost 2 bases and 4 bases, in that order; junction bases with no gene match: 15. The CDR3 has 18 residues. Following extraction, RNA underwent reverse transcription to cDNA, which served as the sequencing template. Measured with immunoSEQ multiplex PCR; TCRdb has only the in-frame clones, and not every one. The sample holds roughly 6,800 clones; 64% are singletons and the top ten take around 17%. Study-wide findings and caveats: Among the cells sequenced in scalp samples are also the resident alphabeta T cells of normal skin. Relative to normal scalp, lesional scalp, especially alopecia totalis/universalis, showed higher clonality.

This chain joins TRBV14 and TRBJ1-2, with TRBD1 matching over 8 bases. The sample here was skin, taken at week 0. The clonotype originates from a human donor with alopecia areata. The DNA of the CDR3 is TGTGCCAGCAGCCAACCAGGACGTGACAGGGGTAATGCCTATGGCTACACCTTC. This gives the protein CASSQPGRDRGNAYGYTF.